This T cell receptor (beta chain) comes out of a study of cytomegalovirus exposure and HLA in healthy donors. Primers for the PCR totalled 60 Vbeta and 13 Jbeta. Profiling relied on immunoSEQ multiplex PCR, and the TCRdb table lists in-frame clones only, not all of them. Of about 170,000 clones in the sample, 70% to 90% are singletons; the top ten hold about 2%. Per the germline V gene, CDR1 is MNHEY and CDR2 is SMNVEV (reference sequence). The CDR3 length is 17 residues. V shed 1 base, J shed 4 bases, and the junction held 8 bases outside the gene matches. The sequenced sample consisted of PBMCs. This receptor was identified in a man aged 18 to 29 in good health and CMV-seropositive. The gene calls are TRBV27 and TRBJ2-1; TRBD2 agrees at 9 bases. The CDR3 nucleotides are TGTGCCAGCAGTTTATATGGCAGTAGCGGGGGTTACAATGAGCAGTTCTTC. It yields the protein CASSLYGSSGGYNEQFF.